The 28 T cell receptor beta chains presented below share a single source sample, sequenced in a study of cytomegalovirus exposure and HLA in healthy donors. Measured with immunoSEQ multiplex PCR; TCRdb has only the in-frame clones, and not every one. The table shows 260,000 or so clones, with around 91% occurring only once. The sample was PBMCs. These TCRs come from a woman in her twenties or thirties in good health and CMV-seronegative.

This clone was counted only a few times. CDR3: CASSLAGALDEQYF. As DNA, the CDR3 is TGTGCCAGCAGCTTAGCGGGAGCTCTTGACGAGCAGTACTTC. This chain joins TRBV7-2 and TRBJ2-7; a possible D gene is TRBD2 (5 bases). V shed 0 bases and J shed 5 bases, with 11 bases lying between them. Per germline, CDR1 SGHTA and CDR2 FQGNSA. The CDR3 runs 14 residues.

This chain connects TRBV6-5 to TRBJ2-2; unclear D gene. V dropped 5 bases and J dropped 5 bases, with 3 bases sitting between them. Germline V gene data show CDR1 as MNHEY and CDR2 as SVGAGI. There are 11 residues in the CDR3. The CDR3 coding sequence is TGTGCCAGCAGTGAGACCGGGGAGCTGTTTTTT. Its translation is CASSETGELFF.

The V and J genes are TRBV10-3 and TRBJ2-2; D possibly matches TRBD1 or TRBD2 (5 bases each). The V end lost 3 bases, the J end lost 0 bases, and 8 bases lay between the germline ends. This CDR3 contains 15 residues. Germline V gene lookup returns CDR1 ENHRY and CDR2 SYGVKD. In nucleotides, the CDR3 is TGTGCCATCAGTGAACGGGGCCCGAACACCGGGGAGCTGTTTTTT. Amino acids: CAISERGPNTGELFF.

This chain uses TRBV20-1 with TRBJ1-2; D is unresolved. This CDR3 has 11 amino acids. Germline values: CDR1 DFQATT, CDR2 SNEGSKA (reference sequence). V was shortened by 7 bases and J by 6 bases, with 12 bases between the two germline ends. The CDR3 loop is CSVRASDGYTF. In DNA form, the CDR3 reads TGCAGTGTACGGGCCTCGGATGGCTACACCTTC.

The chain combines TRBV2 with TRBJ2-2, with D possibly being TRBD2 (6 bases). The germline CDR1 and CDR2 sequences are SNHLY and FYNNEI. The CDR3 is 15 amino acids. Trimming removed 7 bases at V and 0 bases at J, with 12 bases between. The CDR3 reads CASKGGVSNTGELFF. The CDR3, as DNA: TGTGCCAGCAAGGGCGGGGTGTCGAACACCGGGGAGCTGTTTTTT. Complete variable domain (other parts from reference TRBV2 and TRBJ2-2): EPEVTQTPSHQVTQMGQEVILRCVPISNHLYFYWYRQILGQKVEFLVSFYNNEISEKSEIFDDQFSVERPDGSNFTLKIRSTKLEDSAMYFCASKGGVSNTGELFFGEGSRLTVL.

This sequence joins TRBV10-3 and TRBJ2-7; 8 nucleotides agree with TRBD2. CDR3 length equals 16 residues. V shed 9 bases and J 6 bases; nucleotides not matched to a gene: 19. Germline-derived CDR1 and CDR2 are ENHRY and SYGVKD. This CDR3 is CAISGTSQTQFSEQYF. The DNA of the CDR3 is TGTGCCATATCCGGGACTAGTCAGACCCAGTTCTCCGAGCAGTACTTC.

The chain joins TRBV6-1 to TRBJ1-1; D gene ambiguous. Germline lookup yields CDR1 MNHNS and CDR2 SASEGT. The CDR3 has 11 amino acids. V was pared by 3 bases and J by 2 bases, with 1 base between. The CDR3 DNA reads TGTGCCAGCAGTGATAACACTGAAGCTTTCTTT. This translates into CASSDNTEAFF.

The chain uses TRBV27 and TRBJ2-6, with 7 bases identical to TRBD1. V was pared by 6 bases and J by 1 base, with 3 bases of the junction left unmatched. Looked up from germline, CDR1 is MNHEY and CDR2 is SMNVEV (reference sequence). The CDR3 is 15 amino acids. The CDR3 DNA reads as TGTGCCAGCAGGGGGACAGCGTCTGGGGCCAACGTCCTGACTTTC. It is translated as CASRGTASGANVLTF.

The sample holds one count of this clone. The chain couples TRBV19 to TRBJ2-1; 10 nucleotides line up with TRBD2. V dropped 6 bases and J dropped 1; count of bases not matched to a gene: 18. Germline-derived CDR1 and CDR2 are LNHDA and SQIVND (reference sequence). There are 20 residues in the CDR3. CDR3 in amino acids: CASSPPGRSSGSSSYNEQFF. The CDR3 nucleotides read TGTGCCAGTAGCCCCCCGGGGAGGTCTAGCGGGAGTTCTTCCTACAATGAGCAGTTCTTC.

The V gene is TRBV27, the J gene TRBJ1-5; D may be TRBD1 (6 bases). Looked up from germline, CDR1 is MNHEY and CDR2 is SMNVEV (reference sequence). The CDR3 contains 15 residues. V was cut by 2 bases and J by 4 bases, with 12 bases left in between. Here the CDR3 DNA reads TGTGCCAGCAGTTTAGTTACAGGGTTAAATCAGCCCCAGCATTTT. Translation: CASSLVTGLNQPQHF.

This chain joins TRBV7-7 and TRBJ2-2; D may correspond to TRBD1 or TRBD2 (5 bases each). Germline CDR1 SSHAT, CDR2 FNYEAQ (reference sequence). The V gene lost 1 base and the J gene lost 0 bases, with 9 bases spanning the gap. This CDR3 has 16 amino acids. CDR3 sequence (DNA): TGTGCCAGCAGCTTAGTCCGGGGCGCGAACACCGGGGAGCTGTTTTTT. Translated: CASSLVRGANTGELFF.

This chain connects TRBV6-5 to TRBJ1-3; no clear D. The CDR3 loop spans 13 amino acids. V was cut by 4 bases and J by 2 bases, with 6 bases left in between. Germline V gene lookup returns CDR1 MNHEY and CDR2 SVGAGI. The CDR3, as DNA: TGTGCCAGCAGTTCCTCTGCTGGAAACACCATATATTTT. Translation gives CASSSSAGNTIYF.

This clone occurred once. This sequence joins TRBV2 and TRBJ2-7; the D is unclear. The CDR3 sequence is 13 residues long. V shed 2 bases and J shed 7 bases, with 12 bases lying between them. Germline loops: CDR1 SNHLY, CDR2 FYNNEI. CDR3 region: CASSESSLLEQYF. The CDR3 DNA reads as TGTGCCAGCAGTGAATCGTCTTTGCTGGAGCAGTACTTC.

The gene calls are TRBV28 and TRBJ1-1; no clear D gene. The ends were cut back, 7 bases at V and 0 bases at J, with 9 bases in the middle. Germline V gene sequence: CDR1 MDHEN, CDR2 SYDVKM. The CDR3 has 13 amino acids. For the CDR3, the DNA is TGTGCCAGCACAAGAGGGCTGAACACTGAAGCTTTCTTT. Protein sequence: CASTRGLNTEAFF.

This chain joins TRBV27 and TRBJ2-1; perhaps TRBD1 as D (6 bases). Per the germline V gene, CDR1 is MNHEY and CDR2 is SMNVEV (reference sequence). V lost 4 bases to trimming and J lost 0 bases, with 19 bases between them. This CDR3 has 18 residues. In DNA form, the CDR3 reads TGTGCCAGCAGTTGGGCCCACCTAGGACAGTCCTCCTACAATGAGCAGTTCTTC. Translation: CASSWAHLGQSSYNEQFF.

The CDR3 sequence: CASRGGTEAFF. The DNA of the CDR3 is TGTGCCAGCAGGGGGGGCACTGAAGCTTTCTTT. This sequence joins TRBV6-6 and TRBJ1-1; TRBD1 is a possible D gene (5 bases). CDR1 and CDR2 (germline): MNHNY, SVGAGI (reference sequence). CDR3 length equals 11 residues. Trimming pared 6 bases from V and 4 bases from J, leaving 6 bases between.

J is TRBJ2-1 and V is TRBV5-1; 8 nucleotides align to TRBD2. J was trimmed by 3 bases and V by 0 bases; bases with no gene match: 5. Germline V lookup: CDR1 SGHRS, CDR2 YFSETQ. The length of the CDR3 is 16 residues. This CDR3 reads CASSLGTSGVYNEQFF. CDR3 nucleotides: TGCGCCAGCAGCTTGGGAACTAGCGGAGTCTACAATGAGCAGTTCTTC.

The chain has TRBV7-2 and TRBJ2-3; 13 positions agree with TRBD2. The CDR3 consists of 17 residues. The germline gives CDR1 SGHTA, CDR2 FQGNSA. Losses at the gene ends were 1 base for V and 3 bases for J; bases not matched to a gene: 4. The CDR3 loop is CASSLGPLAGGTDTQYF. CDR3 coding DNA: TGTGCCAGCAGCTTAGGACCACTAGCGGGAGGGACAGATACGCAGTATTTT. The whole variable domain, remainder taken from reference TRBV7-2 and TRBJ2-3, is GAGVSQSPSNKVTEKGKDVELRCDPISGHTALYWYRQSLGQGLEFLIYFQGNSAPDKSGLPSDRFSAERTGGSVSTLTIQRTQQEDSAVYLCASSLGPLAGGTDTQYFGPGTRLTVL.

The chain uses TRBV5-4 and TRBJ2-7; D unclear. Germline values: CDR1 SGHNT, CDR2 YYREEE (reference sequence). The CDR3 sequence is 14 residues long. Trimming took off 4 bases at V and 0 bases at J, with 11 bases between the two ends. CDR3 sequence (DNA): TGTGCCAGCAGCCCGACACCGAGCTCCTACGAGCAGTACTTC. Amino acid sequence: CASSPTPSSYEQYF.

The V and J genes are TRBV19 and TRBJ2-7; 10 bases align to TRBD1. The length of the CDR3 is 14 residues. Per the germline V gene, CDR1 is LNHDA and CDR2 is SQIVND (reference sequence). V trimming: 5 bases; J trimming: 2 bases; junction bases outside the gene matches: 3. The chain's CDR3 is CASSVGQGTYEQYF. As DNA, the CDR3 is TGTGCCAGTAGTGTGGGACAGGGGACCTACGAGCAGTACTTC.

V is TRBV6-1 and J is TRBJ2-2; no firm D call. The CDR3 is made up of 14 amino acids. Germline CDR1 reads MNHNS; CDR2 reads SASEGT. V was clipped by 4 bases and J by 0 bases, with 6 bases between them. CDR3 loop: CASSVHPNTGELFF. The CDR3 DNA sequence: TGTGCCAGCAGTGTTCACCCGAACACCGGGGAGCTGTTTTTT.

This chain joins TRBV29-1 and TRBJ2-7; D gene ambiguous. There are 12 residues in the CDR3. V was pared by 1 base and J by 0 bases, with 4 bases between. Germline CDR1 SQVTM, CDR2 ANQGSEA. CDR3 nucleotide sequence: TGCAGCGTTGAAGCTAGCTCCTACGAGCAGTACTTC. Translated, it gives CSVEASSYEQYF.

The chain carries TRBV10-3 and TRBJ2-1, with D perhaps TRBD1 (5 bases). The CDR3 extends over 14 amino acids. CDR1 is ENHRY and CDR2 is SYGVKD in the germline V gene. Trimming removed 2 bases from V and 8 bases from J, with 13 bases in between. As DNA, the CDR3 is TGTGCCATCAGTGAGAGCCAGGGTAGGGATGAGCAGTTCTTC. Translation: CAISESQGRDEQFF.

The chain has TRBV6-1 and TRBJ2-5; possible D gene TRBD1, 6 bases. CDR1 is MNHNS and CDR2 is SASEGT in the germline V gene. This CDR3 is built from 14 residues. V lost 4 bases and J lost 2, with 11 bases in between. CDR3 sequence: CASSAGHPQETQYF. The CDR3 DNA reads TGTGCCAGCAGTGCGGGACACCCGCAAGAGACCCAGTACTTC.

The chain recombines TRBV28 with TRBJ1-5, with TRBD1 as a possible D gene (5 bases). The CDR3 loop spans 11 amino acids. Germline V gene sequence: CDR1 MDHEN, CDR2 SYDVKM. The V end lost 10 bases, the J end lost 5 bases, and 9 bases lay between the germline ends. The CDR3 DNA reads TGTGCCACCCAGGGTTATCAGCCCCAGCATTTT. Protein product: CATQGYQPQHF.

The chain joins TRBV6-6 to TRBJ2-7; D call uncertain. Germline-derived CDR1 and CDR2 are MNHNY and SVGAGI (reference sequence). CDR3 length: 14 residues. Trimming pared 5 bases from V and 6 bases from J, leaving 17 bases between. CDR3 DNA: TGTGCCAGCAGTATCGGACCCCCCCCCACCGAGCAGTACTTC. It yields the protein CASSIGPPPTEQYF.

The rearrangement links TRBV28 to TRBJ2-5; the D is unclear. The CDR3 has 12 residues. CDR1 and CDR2 from the germline V gene are MDHEN and SYDVKM. Trimming left V 2 bases short and J 7 bases short, with 8 bases between. CDR3 sequence: CASSLTDGTQYF. The CDR3 nucleotides read TGTGCCAGCAGTTTAACAGATGGGACCCAGTACTTC. Full variable domain (outside the CDR3, taken from reference TRBV28 and TRBJ2-5): DVKVTQSSRYLVKRTGEKVFLECVQDMDHENMFWYRQDPGLGLRLIYFSYDVKMKEKGDIPEGYSVSREKKERFSLILESASTNQTSMYLCASSLTDGTQYFGPGTRLLVL.

A few counts support this clone. The rearrangement joins TRBV5-5 to TRBJ2-1; possible D gene TRBD2, 5 bases. Trimming left V 0 bases short and J 4 bases short, with 11 bases between. The CDR3 is 15 residues long. Germline V lookup: CDR1 SGHKS, CDR2 YYEKEE (reference sequence). Here the CDR3 reads CASSLDSGDYNEQFF. CDR3 sequence (DNA): TGTGCCAGCAGCTTGGACTCCGGGGATTACAATGAGCAGTTCTTC.